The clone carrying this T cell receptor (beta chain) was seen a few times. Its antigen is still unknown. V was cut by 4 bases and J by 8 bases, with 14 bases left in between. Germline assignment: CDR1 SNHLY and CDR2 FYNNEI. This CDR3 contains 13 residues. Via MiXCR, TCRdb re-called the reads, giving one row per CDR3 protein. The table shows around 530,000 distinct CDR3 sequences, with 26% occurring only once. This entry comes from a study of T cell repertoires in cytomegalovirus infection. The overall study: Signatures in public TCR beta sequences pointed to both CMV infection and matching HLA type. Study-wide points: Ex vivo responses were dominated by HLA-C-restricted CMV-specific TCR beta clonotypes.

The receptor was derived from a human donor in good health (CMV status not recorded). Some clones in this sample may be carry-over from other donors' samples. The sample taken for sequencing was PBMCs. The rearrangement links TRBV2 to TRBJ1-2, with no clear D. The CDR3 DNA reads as TGTGCCAGCAGTGGGAGGACTGACGGCGGCTACACCTTC. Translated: CASSGRTDGGYTF.